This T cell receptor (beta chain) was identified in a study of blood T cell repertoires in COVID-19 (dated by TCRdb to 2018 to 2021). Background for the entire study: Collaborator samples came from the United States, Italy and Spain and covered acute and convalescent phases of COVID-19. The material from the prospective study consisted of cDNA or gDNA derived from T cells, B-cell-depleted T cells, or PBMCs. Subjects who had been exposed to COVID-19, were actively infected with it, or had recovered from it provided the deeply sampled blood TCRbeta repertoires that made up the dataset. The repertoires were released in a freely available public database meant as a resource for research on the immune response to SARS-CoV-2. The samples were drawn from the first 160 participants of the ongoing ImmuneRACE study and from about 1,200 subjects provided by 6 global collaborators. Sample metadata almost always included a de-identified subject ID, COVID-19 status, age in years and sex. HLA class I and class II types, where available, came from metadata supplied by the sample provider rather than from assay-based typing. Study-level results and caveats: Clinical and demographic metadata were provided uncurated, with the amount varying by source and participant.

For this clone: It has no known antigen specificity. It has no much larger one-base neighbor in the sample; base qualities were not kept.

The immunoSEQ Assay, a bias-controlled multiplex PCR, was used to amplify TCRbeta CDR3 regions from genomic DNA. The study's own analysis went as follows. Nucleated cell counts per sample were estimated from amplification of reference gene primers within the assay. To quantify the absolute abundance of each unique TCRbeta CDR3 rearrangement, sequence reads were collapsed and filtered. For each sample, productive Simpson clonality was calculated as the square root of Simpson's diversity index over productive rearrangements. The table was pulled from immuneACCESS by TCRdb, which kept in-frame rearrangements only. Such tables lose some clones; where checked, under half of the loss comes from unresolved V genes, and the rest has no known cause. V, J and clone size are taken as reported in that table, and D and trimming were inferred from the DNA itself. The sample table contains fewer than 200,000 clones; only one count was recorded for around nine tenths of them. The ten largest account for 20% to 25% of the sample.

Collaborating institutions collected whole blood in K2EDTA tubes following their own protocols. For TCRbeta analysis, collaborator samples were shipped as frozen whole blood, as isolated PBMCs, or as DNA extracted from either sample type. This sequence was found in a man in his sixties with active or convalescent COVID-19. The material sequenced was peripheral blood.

For the CDR3, the sequence is CASSPLRADGAYEQYF. The nucleotides read TGTGCCAGCTCACCTCTCAGGGCGGACGGAGCCTACGAGCAGTACTTC. The rearrangement joined TRBV18 to TRBJ2-7; the best D guess is TRBD1, with 5 bases matching. At the junction V is shortened by 3 bases and J by 2 bases, with 17 bases in between. Taken from the germline V gene, the CDR1 and CDR2 loops are KGHSH and LQKENI. The CDR3 has 16 amino acids, counting the end cysteine and phenylalanine. This entry keeps only the CDR3 DNA: 48 bases, framed from base 1.